Listed below are T cell receptor beta chains from one sample, sequenced in a study of T cells in Graves' hyperthyroidism and ophthalmopathy. TCRdb fed the multiplex PCR reads into MiXCR, producing one record per CDR3 protein. The data contain 500,000 to 650,000 distinct CDR3 sequences, approximately 20% of them singletons. Sequencing input: blood. The receptors stem from a man aged 40-49 years with Graves' ophthalmopathy. Each CDR3 is given with its conserved first and last residue. D genes are given only for firm matches. Some rows mark clone size as missing; the rest say once, few, many or name a class of expanded clone.

J | D | V | size | CDR3 | DNA
TRBJ1-2 | TRBD1 | TRBV7-9 | many | CASSAGQGQTNGYTF | TGTGCCAGCAGCGCCGGACAGGGACAAACTAATGGCTACACCTTC
TRBJ1-4 | - | TRBV15 | - | CATSRRGDLANEKLFF | TGTGCCACCAGCAGGAGAGGCGACTTGGCTAATGAAAAACTGTTTTTT
TRBJ1-2 | TRBD1 | TRBV9 | few | CASDRGQGRGYTF | TGTGCCAGCGATCGTGGACAGGGACGTGGCTACACCTTC
TRBJ2-7 | - | TRBV13 | - | CASSPAGLTYEQYF | TGTGCCAGCAGCCCAGCGGGCCTTACCTACGAGCAGTACTTC
TRBJ1-5 | - | TRBV10-3 | - | CAISESPLSQGTGNQPQHF | TGTGCCATCAGTGAGTCTCCCCTTAGTCAGGGCACGGGCAATCAGCCCCAGCATTTT
TRBJ1-4 | TRBD1 | TRBV20-1 | once | CSARDNRGGEKLFF | TGCAGTGCTAGAGATAACAGGGGAGGAGAAAAACTGTTTTTT
TRBJ2-7 | TRBD2 | TRBV2 | many | CASSLPGLAGDYEQYF | TGTGCCAGCAGTCTCCCGGGACTAGCGGGAGACTACGAGCAGTACTTC
TRBJ1-2 | - | TRBV9 | few | CASSVDGGGGGDGYTF | TGTGCCAGCAGCGTAGACGGCGGAGGGGGTGGCGATGGCTACACCTTC
TRBJ2-4 | - | TRBV2 | few | CASSEAMKGRDIQYF | TGTGCCAGCAGTGAAGCGATGAAGGGGCGGGACATTCAGTACTTC
TRBJ1-5 | TRBD1 | TRBV7-2 | - | CASSPQTGLGQPQHF | TGTGCCAGCAGCCCCCAGACAGGGCTGGGGCAGCCCCAGCATTTT
TRBJ2-7 | - | TRBV29-1 | - | CSVGNLEAYEQYF | TGCAGCGTTGGTAACCTTGAAGCCTACGAGCAGTACTTC
TRBJ1-5 | - | TRBV9 | few | CASSTRDNQPQHF | TGTGCCAGCAGCACTCGGGACAATCAGCCCCAGCATTTT
TRBJ1-4 | TRBD1 | TRBV7-2 | - | CASSAQGARSEKLFF | TGTGCCAGCAGCGCCCAGGGGGCTCGGAGTGAAAAACTGTTTTTT
TRBJ1-1 | - | TRBV12-5 | - | CASLVGGTEAFF | TGTGCTAGTTTGGTTGGGGGAACTGAAGCTTTCTTT
TRBJ1-2 | - | TRBV6-5 | many | CASRYSGGPRNGYTF | TGTGCCAGCAGATACTCCGGGGGGCCCCGGAATGGCTACACCTTC
TRBJ1-1 | TRBD1 | TRBV18 | many | CASSPPYRGRKVNTEAFF | TGTGCCAGCTCACCACCGTACAGGGGGCGAAAGGTGAACACTGAAGCTTTCTTT
TRBJ2-3 | - | TRBV5-1 | - | CASSLDQTAPSQYF | TGCGCCAGCAGCTTAGACCAGACGGCCCCGTCGCAGTATTTT
TRBJ2-1 | - | TRBV20-1 | many | CSALPLAGSYNEQFF | TGCAGTGCCCTCCCCCTGGCGGGATCGTACAATGAGCAGTTCTTC
TRBJ1-1 | - | TRBV6-1 | - | CASRSKRTSGDEAFF | TGTGCCAGCAGATCCAAGAGGACTTCGGGAGATGAAGCTTTCTTT
TRBJ2-7 | TRBD2 | TRBV12-3/TRBV12-4 | - | CASSGVVSGYEQYF | TGTGCCAGCAGTGGAGTGGTTAGCGGGTACGAGCAGTACTTC
TRBJ1-6 | TRBD1 | TRBV28 | - | CASSPTRTGNYSPLHF | TGTGCCAGCAGTCCAACTCGGACAGGGAATTATTCACCCCTCCACTTT
TRBJ2-3 | - | TRBV5-1 | - | CASSTSKGGLVTDTQYF | TGTGCCAGCAGCACCTCGAAGGGGGGGCTCGTCACAGATACGCAGTATTTT
TRBJ2-3 | - | TRBV27 | few | CASTNRVGRTDTQYF | TGTGCCAGCACGAATCGAGTGGGGCGCACAGATACGCAGTATTTT
TRBJ1-1 | - | TRBV7-6 | many | CASSSGHLNTEAFF | TGTGCCAGCAGCTCGGGACACCTGAACACTGAAGCTTTCTTT
TRBJ2-1 | TRBD2 | TRBV6-1 | few | CASSEASWTSGSFYEQFF | TGTGCCAGCAGTGAAGCTAGCTGGACTAGCGGGAGTTTCTATGAGCAGTTCTTC
TRBJ1-2 | TRBD1 | TRBV12-3/TRBV12-4 | many | CASSPLGQPFYGYTF | TGTGCCAGCAGTCCCTTGGGACAGCCGTTCTATGGCTACACCTTC
TRBJ2-3 | TRBD2 | TRBV7-2 | many | CASSPGTSRDTQYF | TGTGCCAGCAGCCCCGGGACTAGCCGCGATACGCAGTATTTT
TRBJ1-1 | - | TRBV30 | once | CAWSAQRTEAFF | TGTGCCTGGAGTGCACAACGGACTGAAGCTTTCTTT
TRBJ2-2 | TRBD1 | TRBV19 | - | CASSTTGGVTGELFF | TGTGCCAGTAGTACGACAGGGGGCGTCACCGGGGAGCTGTTTTTT
TRBJ2-5 | - | TRBV28 | many | CASGRGETQYF | TGTGCCAGCGGCAGGGGTGAGACCCAGTACTTC
TRBJ2-3 | - | TRBV6-9 | once | CAGSYPEGPTDTQYF | TGTGCCGGCAGTTACCCCGAAGGGCCCACAGATACGCAGTATTTT
TRBJ2-2 | - | TRBV14 | - | CASSQWTDWRNTGELFF | TGTGCCAGCAGCCAGTGGACGGACTGGAGAAACACCGGGGAGCTGTTTTTT
TRBJ1-4 | - | TRBV28 | many | CASAETSHGEKLFF | TGTGCCAGCGCCGAGACTTCGCATGGTGAAAAACTGTTTTTT
TRBJ2-1 | - | TRBV6-1 | few | CASRESGRYEQFF | TGTGCCAGCAGGGAAAGTGGGCGGTATGAGCAGTTCTTC
TRBJ2-7 | TRBD1 | TRBV18 | - | CASSSGQGIGKNYEQYF | TGTGCCAGCTCATCGGGACAGGGGATTGGGAAAAACTACGAGCAGTACTTC
TRBJ2-5 | TRBD2 | TRBV10-3 | many | CAISESTSGDQETQYF | TGTGCCATCAGTGAGTCTACTAGCGGGGATCAAGAGACCCAGTACTTC
TRBJ2-5 | TRBD2 | TRBV24-1 | - | CATSDYRGRAGQETQYF | TGTGCCACCAGTGATTACCGCGGGAGGGCCGGTCAAGAGACCCAGTACTTC
TRBJ2-5 | TRBD2 | TRBV7-2 | many | CASSPRTGRGETQYF | TGTGCCAGCAGCCCACGGACGGGGAGGGGAGAGACCCAGTACTTC